Listed below are T cell receptor beta chains from one sample, sequenced in a study of long-term antiretroviral therapy in people with HIV. Here immunoSEQ multiplex PCR was the method, and the copy in TCRdb shows in-frame clones only, minus some. The sample gives about 20,000 clones, approximately 92% of which show up once; 9% to 9.5% is in the top ten. The sequencing here drew on unsorted PBMCs, taken 4.2 years after starting antiretroviral therapy. The receptors here all came from a man aged 50 or older with HIV. Both conserved end residues are part of each CDR3. Each record gives: D gene, J gene, clone size, V gene, CDR3 protein, CDR3 DNA. A D gene is named only where the DNA matches it firmly. The size field is filled for only some rows; it gives once, few, many or a size class.

d_call: NA; j_call: TRBJ2-2; clone_size: NA; v_call: TRBV5-6; cdr3_aa: CASSLEGYGELFF; cdr3_nt: TGTGCCAGCAGCTTGGAGGGGTACGGGGAGCTGTTTTTT
d_call: TRBD2; j_call: TRBJ2-1; clone_size: NA; v_call: TRBV25-1; cdr3_aa: CASSGAGGFTDEQFF; cdr3_nt: TGTGCCAGCAGTGGAGCGGGGGGGTTTACCGATGAGCAGTTCTTC
d_call: NA; j_call: TRBJ1-4; clone_size: NA; v_call: TRBV29-1; cdr3_aa: CSGGEQREKLFF; cdr3_nt: TGCAGCGGGGGGGAACAGAGGGAAAAACTGTTTTTT
d_call: NA; j_call: TRBJ2-1; clone_size: NA; v_call: TRBV27; cdr3_aa: CASSAQVSPYNEQFF; cdr3_nt: TGTGCCAGCAGTGCACAGGTTTCACCGTACAATGAGCAGTTCTTC
d_call: NA; j_call: TRBJ1-2; clone_size: NA; v_call: TRBV6-1; cdr3_aa: CASSSDKGRHYGYTF; cdr3_nt: TGTGCCAGCAGTTCCGACAAGGGGCGACACTATGGCTACACCTTC
d_call: NA; j_call: TRBJ1-6; clone_size: NA; v_call: TRBV4-3; cdr3_aa: CASSHLGRFSYNSPLHF; cdr3_nt: TGCGCCAGCAGCCACCTTGGACGGTTCTCCTATAATTCACCCCTCCACTTT
d_call: NA; j_call: TRBJ2-2; clone_size: NA; v_call: TRBV6-4; cdr3_aa: CASSDSSGETNTGELFF; cdr3_nt: TGTGCCAGCAGTGACTCCTCAGGGGAGACGAACACCGGGGAGCTGTTTTTT
d_call: NA; j_call: TRBJ1-4; clone_size: NA; v_call: TRBV18; cdr3_aa: CASSPGQMGLFF; cdr3_nt: TGTGCCAGCTCACCAGGGCAGATGGGACTGTTTTTT
d_call: NA; j_call: TRBJ2-7; clone_size: once; v_call: TRBV4-3; cdr3_aa: CASSQDGSPYEQYF; cdr3_nt: TGCGCCAGCAGCCAAGATGGCAGTCCCTACGAGCAGTACTTC
d_call: TRBD1; j_call: TRBJ1-1; clone_size: NA; v_call: TRBV27; cdr3_aa: CASSAYRGEAFF; cdr3_nt: TGTGCCAGCAGTGCCTACAGGGGCGAAGCTTTCTTT
d_call: TRBD1; j_call: TRBJ1-1; clone_size: NA; v_call: TRBV6-1; cdr3_aa: CASGGQEAFF; cdr3_nt: TGTGCCAGCGGGGGACAGGAGGCTTTCTTT
d_call: TRBD1; j_call: TRBJ1-6; clone_size: few; v_call: TRBV5-1; cdr3_aa: CASSPGTGRSPLHF; cdr3_nt: TGCGCCAGCAGCCCGGGGACAGGGAGATCACCCCTCCACTTT
d_call: NA; j_call: TRBJ2-3; clone_size: NA; v_call: TRBV5-1; cdr3_aa: CASSWPPNRGTDTQYF; cdr3_nt: TGCGCCAGCAGTTGGCCTCCGAACAGGGGCACAGATACGCAGTATTTT
d_call: NA; j_call: TRBJ2-7; clone_size: NA; v_call: TRBV4-3; cdr3_aa: CASSTDRAGDEQYF; cdr3_nt: TGCGCCAGCAGCACGGACAGGGCGGGGGACGAGCAGTACTTC
d_call: NA; j_call: TRBJ2-3; clone_size: NA; v_call: TRBV15; cdr3_aa: CATSNLAEDTQYF; cdr3_nt: TGTGCCACCAGCAATTTAGCGGAAGATACGCAGTATTTT
d_call: NA; j_call: TRBJ2-7; clone_size: NA; v_call: TRBV7-9; cdr3_aa: CASSLSGGYDEQYF; cdr3_nt: TGTGCCAGCAGCTTATCGGGGGGCTACGACGAGCAGTACTTC
d_call: NA; j_call: TRBJ2-7; clone_size: once; v_call: TRBV29-1; cdr3_aa: CSVVRGGYEQYF; cdr3_nt: TGCAGCGTTGTCAGGGGGGGATACGAGCAGTACTTC
d_call: TRBD1; j_call: TRBJ2-3; clone_size: NA; v_call: TRBV29-1; cdr3_aa: CSVGRQGNTQYF; cdr3_nt: TGCAGCGTAGGAAGACAGGGAAATACGCAGTATTTT
d_call: NA; j_call: TRBJ1-1; clone_size: NA; v_call: TRBV2; cdr3_aa: CASKFEGNTEAFF; cdr3_nt: TGTGCCAGCAAATTTGAGGGGAACACTGAAGCTTTCTTT
d_call: NA; j_call: TRBJ1-3; clone_size: few; v_call: TRBV5-1; cdr3_aa: CASSLVSRVLENTIYF; cdr3_nt: TGCGCCAGCAGCTTGGTAAGTCGAGTTCTGGAAAACACCATATATTTT
d_call: NA; j_call: TRBJ1-2; clone_size: NA; v_call: TRBV19; cdr3_aa: CASSMSSGGGYTF; cdr3_nt: TGTGCCAGTAGTATGTCCTCCGGCGGTGGCTACACCTTC
d_call: TRBD1; j_call: TRBJ2-7; clone_size: NA; v_call: TRBV5-6; cdr3_aa: CASSLTGGSREQYF; cdr3_nt: TGTGCCAGCAGCTTAACAGGGGGAAGTCGCGAGCAGTACTTC
d_call: TRBD1; j_call: TRBJ1-2; clone_size: NA; v_call: TRBV2; cdr3_aa: CASSDLTGGPHGYTF; cdr3_nt: TGTGCCAGCAGTGACCTGACAGGGGGCCCTCATGGCTACACCTTC
d_call: TRBD1; j_call: TRBJ1-3; clone_size: NA; v_call: TRBV11-2; cdr3_aa: CASSDRAEGNTIYF; cdr3_nt: TGTGCCAGCAGCGACAGGGCGGAGGGAAACACCATATATTTT
d_call: TRBD2; j_call: TRBJ2-7; clone_size: NA; v_call: TRBV6-1; cdr3_aa: CASSGPVAGNLRYF; cdr3_nt: TGTGCCAGCAGTGGACCGGTAGCGGGGAACCTGAGGTACTTC
d_call: NA; j_call: TRBJ1-2; clone_size: NA; v_call: TRBV5-4; cdr3_aa: CASSGNRVAYGYTF; cdr3_nt: TGTGCCAGCAGCGGAAACAGGGTAGCGTATGGCTACACCTTC
d_call: NA; j_call: TRBJ2-1; clone_size: once; v_call: TRBV29-1; cdr3_aa: CSVDPRGGDEQFF; cdr3_nt: TGCAGCGTTGATCCGCGAGGGGGGGATGAGCAGTTCTTC
d_call: NA; j_call: TRBJ2-4; clone_size: NA; v_call: TRBV19; cdr3_aa: CASTYTGFFGEGSVQYF; cdr3_nt: TGTGCCAGTACCTATACAGGGTTTTTCGGTGAGGGGAGCGTTCAGTACTTC
d_call: TRBD1; j_call: TRBJ1-1; clone_size: NA; v_call: TRBV11-2; cdr3_aa: CASSWTGNTEAFF; cdr3_nt: TGTGCCAGCAGCTGGACAGGGAACACTGAAGCTTTCTTT
d_call: TRBD1; j_call: TRBJ2-7; clone_size: NA; v_call: TRBV5-6; cdr3_aa: CASSLGTGTYEQYF; cdr3_nt: TGTGCCAGCAGCTTAGGGACAGGAACCTACGAGCAGTACTTC
d_call: NA; j_call: TRBJ1-1; clone_size: NA; v_call: TRBV7-2; cdr3_aa: CASSLGGMNTEAFF; cdr3_nt: TGTGCCAGCAGCTTAGGCGGGATGAACACTGAAGCTTTCTTT
d_call: TRBD1; j_call: TRBJ1-3; clone_size: NA; v_call: TRBV30; cdr3_aa: CAWSVPATGTGNTIYF; cdr3_nt: TGTGCCTGGAGTGTCCCCGCGACAGGGACTGGAAACACCATATATTTT
d_call: NA; j_call: TRBJ2-3; clone_size: NA; v_call: TRBV12-5; cdr3_aa: CASVPGRPTDTQYF; cdr3_nt: TGTGCTAGTGTACCCGGCCGCCCAACAGATACGCAGTATTTT
d_call: NA; j_call: TRBJ2-3; clone_size: NA; v_call: TRBV7-7; cdr3_aa: CASSLSRDLSTDTQYF; cdr3_nt: TGTGCCAGCAGCTTGTCTCGGGACCTAAGCACAGATACGCAGTATTTT
d_call: NA; j_call: TRBJ2-3; clone_size: NA; v_call: TRBV5-6; cdr3_aa: CASSLGGAGGDTQYF; cdr3_nt: TGTGCCAGCAGCTTGGGAGGGGCCGGGGGAGATACGCAGTATTTT
d_call: TRBD1; j_call: TRBJ2-3; clone_size: NA; v_call: TRBV7-3; cdr3_aa: CASSLMGQGADTQYF; cdr3_nt: TGTGCCAGCAGCTTAATGGGACAGGGTGCAGATACGCAGTATTTT
d_call: NA; j_call: TRBJ1-3; clone_size: NA; v_call: TRBV5-1; cdr3_aa: CASSLRQGNTIYF; cdr3_nt: TGCGCCAGCAGCTTGAGACAAGGAAACACCATATATTTT
d_call: TRBD2; j_call: TRBJ2-7; clone_size: NA; v_call: TRBV28; cdr3_aa: CASSPQGGSGGLGYEQYF; cdr3_nt: TGTGCCAGCAGCCCCCAAGGAGGTAGCGGGGGGTTGGGCTACGAGCAGTACTTC
d_call: NA; j_call: TRBJ1-1; clone_size: NA; v_call: TRBV2; cdr3_aa: CASSTGPRAGTEAFF; cdr3_nt: TGTGCCAGCAGTACCGGGCCCCGGGCGGGCACTGAAGCTTTCTTT
d_call: TRBD2; j_call: TRBJ2-6; clone_size: NA; v_call: TRBV18; cdr3_aa: CASSATGTRESHSGANVLTF; cdr3_nt: TGTGCCAGCTCAGCTACAGGGACTAGGGAATCTCACTCTGGGGCCAACGTCCTGACTTTC
d_call: TRBD1; j_call: TRBJ1-5; clone_size: NA; v_call: TRBV19; cdr3_aa: CASIRTGQGRNQPQHF; cdr3_nt: TGTGCCAGTATTCGCACGGGACAGGGGCGGAACCAGCCCCAGCATTTT
d_call: NA; j_call: TRBJ2-2; clone_size: NA; v_call: TRBV7-9; cdr3_aa: CASSPEGGTNTGELFF; cdr3_nt: TGTGCCAGCAGCCCAGAGGGGGGTACGAACACCGGGGAGCTGTTTTTT
d_call: NA; j_call: TRBJ1-1; clone_size: NA; v_call: TRBV6-1; cdr3_aa: CASNFSPWRATEAFF; cdr3_nt: TGTGCCAGCAACTTTAGCCCTTGGAGGGCCACTGAAGCTTTCTTT
d_call: NA; j_call: TRBJ2-7; clone_size: NA; v_call: TRBV6-1; cdr3_aa: CASSPEGSYEQYF; cdr3_nt: TGTGCCAGCAGTCCAGAGGGCTCCTACGAGCAGTACTTC
d_call: NA; j_call: TRBJ2-5; clone_size: once; v_call: TRBV25-1; cdr3_aa: CASSEVGVQETQYF; cdr3_nt: TGTGCCAGCAGTGAAGTCGGGGTCCAAGAGACCCAGTACTTC
d_call: NA; j_call: TRBJ1-6; clone_size: NA; v_call: TRBV27; cdr3_aa: CASSLRGGPTGEYSPLHF; cdr3_nt: TGTGCCAGCAGTTTACGAGGGGGACCGACAGGTGAATATTCACCCCTCCACTTT
d_call: NA; j_call: TRBJ1-1; clone_size: NA; v_call: TRBV28; cdr3_aa: CASSANLQGTEAFF; cdr3_nt: TGTGCCAGCAGTGCCAACTTACAGGGCACTGAAGCTTTCTTT
d_call: NA; j_call: TRBJ2-1; clone_size: NA; v_call: TRBV2; cdr3_aa: CASRLEGGEQFF; cdr3_nt: TGTGCCAGCAGATTGGAGGGGGGTGAGCAGTTCTTC
d_call: NA; j_call: TRBJ1-4; clone_size: NA; v_call: TRBV21-1; cdr3_aa: CASSKKAGEAEKLFF; cdr3_nt: TGTGCCAGCAGCAAGAAGGCAGGGGAGGCTGAAAAACTGTTTTTT
d_call: NA; j_call: TRBJ1-1; clone_size: NA; v_call: TRBV30; cdr3_aa: CAWKGDNTEAFF; cdr3_nt: TGTGCCTGGAAAGGTGACAACACTGAAGCTTTCTTT
d_call: NA; j_call: TRBJ2-7; clone_size: once; v_call: TRBV4-3; cdr3_aa: CASSQEEGHEQYF; cdr3_nt: TGCGCCAGCAGCCAAGAAGAAGGGCACGAGCAGTACTTC
d_call: NA; j_call: TRBJ1-1; clone_size: few; v_call: TRBV6-5; cdr3_aa: CASSYSGRNTEAFF; cdr3_nt: TGTGCCAGCAGTTACTCTGGGCGGAACACTGAAGCTTTCTTT
d_call: NA; j_call: TRBJ1-2; clone_size: NA; v_call: TRBV5-6; cdr3_aa: CASSEPAGDYGYTF; cdr3_nt: TGTGCCAGCAGCGAGCCTGCAGGGGACTATGGCTACACCTTC